This entry concerns a single TCR beta chain. Antigen unknown. The PCR employed 60 Vbeta primers together with 13 Jbeta primers. Repertoires were generated with immunoSEQ multiplex PCR, while TCRdb's copy carries only in-frame clones and drops some. The sample lists about 110,000 clones, 82% occurring once. The sample belongs to a study of cytomegalovirus exposure and HLA in healthy donors. Overall study context: Early released data comprised approximately 85 million unique TCRs from HLA-typed donors. Findings and limits, study-wide: Evidence from a later analysis indicated that most CMV-associated TCR beta chains looked HLA-restricted. There were under 200 TCR beta chains listed as cytomegalovirus-associated. TCR beta sequences reportedly predicted most subjects' HLA-A and HLA-B alleles accurately.

The length of the CDR3 is 12 residues. The V and J ends lost 3 bases and 8 bases respectively, with 10 bases between them. The germline CDR1 and CDR2 sequences are SEHNR and FQNEAQ (reference sequence). V gene TRBV7-9 combines with J gene TRBJ1-1; the D gene is possibly TRBD1 (6 bases). The source of this sequence is a man between 25 and 39 years old in good health and CMV-seropositive. Sequencing input: PBMCs. The CDR3 here is CASSFEGTEAFF. CDR3 nucleotides: TGTGCCAGCAGCTTCGAAGGGACAGAAGCTTTCTTT.